These 16 T cell receptor beta chains came from one sample sequenced in a study of CD8 T cells in ankylosing spondylitis. TCRdb re-derived calls from the 5' RACE reads in MiXCR, one entry per CDR3 protein. The sample gives about 130,000 distinct CDR3 sequences, about a tenth of which show up once; approximately 3.6% is in the top ten. Material for sequencing was blood, either unsorted or a sorted T cell fraction (not recorded which). These receptors came from a male donor with ankylosing spondylitis or in good health (not recorded which).

This clonotype appeared many times. The V call is TRBV7-2, the J call TRBJ1-5; D is uncertain. V was trimmed by 6 bases and J by 0 bases, leaving 9 bases between them. Per the germline V gene, CDR1 is SGHTA and CDR2 is FQGNSA. The CDR3 totals 14 residues. The CDR3 loop reads CASSWANSNQPQHF. CDR3 DNA sequence: TGTGCCAGCAGTTGGGCAAATAGCAATCAGCCCCAGCATTTT.

This clonotype has at least ten counts. The gene calls are TRBV12-3 or TRBV12-4 and TRBJ2-3, with D possibly being TRBD1 or TRBD2 (5 bases each). The germline V and J ends were trimmed by 3 bases and 0 bases, with 10 bases remaining between them. CDR3 size: 15 residues. In nucleotides, the CDR3 is TGTGCCAGCAGTTTTTGGGGCGGGAGCACAGATACGCAGTATTTT. It is translated as CASSFWGGSTDTQYF.

This clonotype showed up many times. The rearrangement joins TRBV4-3 to TRBJ1-4, with TRBD1 as a possible D gene (6 bases). Looked up from germline, CDR1 is LGHNA and CDR2 is YSLEER. V lost 0 bases to trimming and J lost 0 bases, with 8 bases between them. The CDR3 spans 16 residues. CDR3 nucleotide sequence: TGCGCCAGCAGCCAAGAAACAGGGACAACTAATGAAAAACTGTTTTTT. Translation gives CASSQETGTTNEKLFF.

Ten or more counts support this clonotype. The chain has TRBV29-1 and TRBJ2-7; D gene ambiguous. CDR3 length: 10 amino acids. Looked up from germline, CDR1 is SQVTM and CDR2 is ANQGSEA. The V and J ends lost 3 bases and 4 bases respectively, with 4 bases between them. Here the CDR3 DNA reads TGCAGCGTTGAGGAGTACGAGCAGTACTTC. Amino acid sequence: CSVEEYEQYF.

This clonotype has a count of ten or more. The V call is TRBV28, the J call TRBJ2-1, with 7 bases matching TRBD1. CDR3 length: 14 residues. Germline CDR1 reads MDHEN; CDR2 reads SYDVKM. The ends lost 6 bases at V and 6 bases at J; junction bases unmatched: 8. The CDR3 nucleotides read TGTGCCAGCAGCCTATCGACAGGGAGCAATGAGCAGTTCTTC. It encodes CASSLSTGSNEQFF.

V usage is TRBV7-2 and J usage is TRBJ2-7, with no clear D. V was shortened by 6 bases and J by 12 bases, with 24 bases between the two germline ends. Germline assignment: CDR1 SGHTA and CDR2 FQGNSA. CDR3 length equals 14 residues. As DNA, the CDR3 is TGTGCCAGCAGGTTGTTCTTGCTAGTACTTCTTCGGTACTTC. This codes for CASRLFLLVLLRYF.

This clonotype has just a few counts. The J gene is TRBJ1-5, the V gene TRBV7-2; D unresolved. The ends were cut back, 5 bases at V and 4 bases at J, with 12 bases in the middle. The CDR3 is made up of 14 amino acids. Germline V gene lookup returns CDR1 SGHTA and CDR2 FQGNSA. The CDR3 loop reads CASSIGWANQPQHF. CDR3 sequence (DNA): TGTGCCAGCAGCATTGGGTGGGCTAATCAGCCCCAGCATTTT.

There are a few counts of this clonotype. The CDR3 is CASSQDRGRPDTQYF. The CDR3 region has the DNA TGCGCCAGCAGCCAAGACAGGGGGCGTCCCGATACGCAGTATTTT. V usage is TRBV4-3 and J usage is TRBJ2-3, with 8 bases identical to TRBD1. CDR3 length equals 15 residues. With V trimmed by 0 bases and J by 6 bases, 5 bases remained unmatched. From germline, CDR1 is LGHNA and CDR2 YSLEER.

This clonotype was counted at least ten times. The V and J genes are TRBV20-1 and TRBJ2-1; 11 nucleotides align to TRBD2. The length of the CDR3 is 15 residues. The germline CDR1 and CDR2 sequences are DFQATT and SNEGSKA (reference sequence). Germline trimming cut 4 bases from V and 6 bases from J; bases unmatched to any gene: 8. CDR3 sequence (DNA): TGCAGTGCTAAGCGGACTAGCGGGCCCATCAATGAGCAGTTCTTC. This sequence encodes CSAKRTSGPINEQFF.

This clonotype came up many times. The chain joins TRBV5-1 to TRBJ2-4; 10 positions match TRBD2. Looked up from germline, CDR1 is SGHRS and CDR2 is YFSETQ. V lost 3 bases to trimming and J lost 2 bases; unmatched junction nucleotides: 5. This CDR3 is built from 16 residues. This CDR3 reads CASSSSSGSPKNIQYF. The DNA of the CDR3 is TGCGCCAGCAGCTCGTCTAGCGGGAGTCCCAAAAACATTCAGTACTTC.

V is TRBV6-2 or TRBV6-3 and J is TRBJ2-1; D not certain. Germline CDR1 MNHEY, CDR2 SVGEGT. V dropped 4 bases and J dropped 4 bases, with 8 bases sitting between them. The CDR3 has 13 amino acids. The CDR3 is CASSSLGYNEQFF. In DNA, the CDR3 is TGTGCCAGCAGTTCCCTGGGGTACAATGAGCAGTTCTTC.

Ten or more counts support this clonotype. The gene calls are TRBV7-2 and TRBJ2-7; tentative D call: TRBD2 (6 bases). The germline gives CDR1 SGHTA, CDR2 FQGNSA. This CDR3 is 14 amino acids long. V was pared by 6 bases and J by 0 bases, with 12 bases between. In DNA form, the CDR3 reads TGTGCCAGCAGTCATGGAGGGAGCTCCTACGAGCAGTACTTC. Its protein is CASSHGGSSYEQYF.

This chain joins TRBV7-2 and TRBJ2-1; D is unresolved. The CDR3 has 16 amino acids. V shed 1 base and J shed 2 bases, with 12 bases lying between them. Germline V gives CDR1 SGHTA, CDR2 FQGNSA. The CDR3 DNA reads TGTGCCAGCAGCTTAGGTACGGGCAATACCTACAATGAGCAGTTCTTC. Protein sequence: CASSLGTGNTYNEQFF.

This clonotype came up many times. This chain links TRBV12-3 or TRBV12-4 with TRBJ1-2; tentatively, D is TRBD1 (5 bases). The CDR3 is made up of 14 amino acids. Trimming took 4 bases from V and 3 from J, leaving 12 bases between them. CDR3 DNA sequence: TGTGCCAGCAGTTCCCCCGGGACTTACTATGGCTACACCTTC. This translates into CASSSPGTYYGYTF.

This clonotype was found a few times. The chain carries TRBV5-1 and TRBJ2-3; unclear D gene. The CDR3 loop spans 17 amino acids. Germline loops: CDR1 SGHRS, CDR2 YFSETQ. Trimming left V 1 base short and J 0 bases short, with 15 bases between. For the CDR3, the DNA is TGCGCCAGCAGCTTGTATGGCGAGCGTCGGAGCACAGATACGCAGTATTTT. Translation gives CASSLYGERRSTDTQYF. Filled out from reference TRBV5-1 and TRBJ2-3, the complete variable domain reads KAGVTQTPRYLIKTRGQQVTLSCSPISGHRSVSWYQQTPGQGLQFLFEYFSETQRNKGNFPGRFSGRQFSNSRSEMNVSTLELGDSALYLCASSLYGERRSTDTQYFGPGTRLTVL.

Remarks on this clonotype: This may arise from a read error, as a much more abundant clone is one base away. This is likely a read error, given that the CDR3 carries no conserved phenylalanine or tryptophan at its end. J is TRBJ2-1 and V is TRBV28; 7 bases match TRBD2. Germline CDR1 and CDR2: MDHEN and SYDVKM. The V gene end was trimmed by 4 bases and the J gene end by 0 bases; junction bases not matched to a gene: 6. The CDR3 spans 16 residues. The CDR3 bases are TGTGCCAGCAGTTCCACGTGGACTAGCTCCTACAATGAGCAGTTCTTG. This encodes CASSSTWTSSYNEQFL.